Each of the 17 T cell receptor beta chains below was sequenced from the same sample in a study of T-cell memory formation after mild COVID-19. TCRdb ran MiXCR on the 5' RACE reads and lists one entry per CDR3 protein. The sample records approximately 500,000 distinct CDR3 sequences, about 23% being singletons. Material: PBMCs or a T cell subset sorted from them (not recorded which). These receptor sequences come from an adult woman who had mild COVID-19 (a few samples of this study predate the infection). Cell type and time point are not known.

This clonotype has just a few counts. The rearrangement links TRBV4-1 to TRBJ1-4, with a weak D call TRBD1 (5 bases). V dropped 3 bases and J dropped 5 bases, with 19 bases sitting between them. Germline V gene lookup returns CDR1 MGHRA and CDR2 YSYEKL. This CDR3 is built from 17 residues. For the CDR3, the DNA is TGCGCCAGCAGCCAGGGGACGAGAGCTCGGAGAAATGAAAAACTGTTTTTT. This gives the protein CASSQGTRARRNEKLFF.

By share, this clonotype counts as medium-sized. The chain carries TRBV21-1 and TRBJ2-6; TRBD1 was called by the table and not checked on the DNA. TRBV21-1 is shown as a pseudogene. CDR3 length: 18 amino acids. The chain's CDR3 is CASRKSTGRLSGANVLTF. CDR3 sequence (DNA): TGTGCCAGCAGGAAATCTACGGGACGCCTCTCTGGGGCCAACGTCCTGACTTTC.

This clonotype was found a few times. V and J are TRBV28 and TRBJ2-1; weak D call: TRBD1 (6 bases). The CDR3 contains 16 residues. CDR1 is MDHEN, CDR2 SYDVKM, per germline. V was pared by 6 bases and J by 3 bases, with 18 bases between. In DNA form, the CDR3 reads TGTGCCAGCAGCACAGGGTCTGACTTCAGCTACAATGAGCAGTTCTTC. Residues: CASSTGSDFSYNEQFF.

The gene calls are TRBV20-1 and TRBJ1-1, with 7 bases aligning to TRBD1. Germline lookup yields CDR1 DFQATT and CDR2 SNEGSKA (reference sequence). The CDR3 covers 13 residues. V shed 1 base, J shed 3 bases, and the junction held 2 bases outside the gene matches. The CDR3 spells CSARGQGDTEAFF. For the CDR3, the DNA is TGCAGTGCTAGAGGTCAGGGGGACACTGAAGCTTTCTTT.

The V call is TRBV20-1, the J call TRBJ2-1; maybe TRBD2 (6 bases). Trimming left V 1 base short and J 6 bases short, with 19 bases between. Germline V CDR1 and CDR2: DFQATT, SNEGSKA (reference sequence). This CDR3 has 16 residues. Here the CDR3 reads CSARVLALRIRNEQFF. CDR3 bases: TGCAGTGCTAGAGTACTAGCACTCCGGATTCGCAATGAGCAGTTCTTC.

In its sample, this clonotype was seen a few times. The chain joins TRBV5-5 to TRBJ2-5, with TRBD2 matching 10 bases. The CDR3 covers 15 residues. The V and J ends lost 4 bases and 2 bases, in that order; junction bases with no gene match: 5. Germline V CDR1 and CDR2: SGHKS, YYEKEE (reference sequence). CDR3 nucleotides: TGTGCCAGCAGCGGACTAGCGGAAACTCAAGAGACCCAGTACTTC. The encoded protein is CASSGLAETQETQYF. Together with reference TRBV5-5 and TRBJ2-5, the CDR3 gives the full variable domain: DAGVTQSPTHLIKTRGQQVTLRCSPISGHKSVSWYQQVLGQGPQFIFQYYEKEERGRGNFPDRFSARQFPNYSSELNVNALLLGDSALYLCASSGLAETQETQYFGPGTRLLVL.

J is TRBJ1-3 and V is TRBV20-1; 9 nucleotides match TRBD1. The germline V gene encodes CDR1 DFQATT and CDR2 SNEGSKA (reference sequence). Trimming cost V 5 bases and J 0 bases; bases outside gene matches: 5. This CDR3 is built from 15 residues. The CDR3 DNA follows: TGCAGTGCTGGGGACAGGGCGAGCTCTGGAAACACCATATATTTT. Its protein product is CSAGDRASSGNTIYF.

CDR3 residues: CASREGPKVVSPLHF. In nucleotides, the CDR3 is TGTGCCAGCAGAGAGGGACCTAAAGTGGTTTCACCCCTCCACTTT. The chain is built from TRBV6-1 and TRBJ1-6, with D perhaps TRBD1 (5 bases). Germline CDR1 reads MNHNS; CDR2 reads SASEGT. V was clipped by 6 bases and J by 9 bases, with 18 bases between them. The CDR3 spans 15 residues.

In DNA, the CDR3 is TGTGCCAGCAGTTGGGATAGTTCCGAGACCCAGTACTTC. This codes for CASSWDSSETQYF. This chain connects TRBV11-3 to TRBJ2-5; unclear D gene. The CDR3 has 13 amino acids. Between the trimmed V and J ends, which lost 6 bases and 5 bases, there was a span of 13 bases. The germline CDR1 and CDR2 sequences are SGHNT and YENEEA.

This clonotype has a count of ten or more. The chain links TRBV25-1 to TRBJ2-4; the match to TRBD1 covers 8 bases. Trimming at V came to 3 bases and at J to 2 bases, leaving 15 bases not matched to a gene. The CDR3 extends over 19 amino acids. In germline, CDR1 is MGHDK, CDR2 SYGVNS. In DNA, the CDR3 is TGTGCCAGCAGTGAGCCCCAGTCCCCAGGGGGCTTATCCAAAAACATTCAGTACTTC. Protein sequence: CASSEPQSPGGLSKNIQYF.

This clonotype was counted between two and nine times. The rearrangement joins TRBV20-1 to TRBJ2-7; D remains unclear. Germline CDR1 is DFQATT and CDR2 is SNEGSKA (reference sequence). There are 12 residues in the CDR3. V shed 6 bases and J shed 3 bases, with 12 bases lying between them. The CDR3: CSARRTYYEQYF. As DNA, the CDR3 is TGCAGTGCCAGAAGGACCTACTACGAGCAGTACTTC.

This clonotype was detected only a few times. In DNA form, the CDR3 reads TGTGCCAGCAGTGACAGGGTTGACATTCAGTACTTC. It yields the protein CASSDRVDIQYF. J is TRBJ2-4 and V is TRBV6-2 or TRBV6-3, with 7 bases identical to TRBD1. CDR1 and CDR2 (germline): MNHEY, SVGEGT. CDR3 size: 12 residues. The trim removed 5 bases at V and 8 bases at J, leaving 3 bases unmatched.

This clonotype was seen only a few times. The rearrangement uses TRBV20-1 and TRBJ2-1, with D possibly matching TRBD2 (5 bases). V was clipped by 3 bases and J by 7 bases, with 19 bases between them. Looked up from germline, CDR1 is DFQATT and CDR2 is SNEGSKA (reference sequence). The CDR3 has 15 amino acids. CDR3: CSARPAGPSKNEQFF. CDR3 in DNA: TGCAGTGCTAGGCCGGCGGGCCCATCCAAGAATGAGCAGTTCTTC.

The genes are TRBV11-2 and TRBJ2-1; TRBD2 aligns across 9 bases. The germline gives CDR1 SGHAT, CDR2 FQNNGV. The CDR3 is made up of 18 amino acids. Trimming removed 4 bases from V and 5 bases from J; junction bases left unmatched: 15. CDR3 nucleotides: TGTGCCAGCAGCTCGCTAGGGGCCGGGAGCGGGAGGCACAATGAGCAGTTCTTC. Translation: CASSSLGAGSGRHNEQFF.

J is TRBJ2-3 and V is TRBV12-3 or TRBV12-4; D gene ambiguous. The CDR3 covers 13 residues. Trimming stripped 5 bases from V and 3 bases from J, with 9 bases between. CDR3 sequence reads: CASSAYRTDTQYF. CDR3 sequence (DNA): TGTGCCAGCAGTGCATACCGTACAGATACGCAGTATTTT.

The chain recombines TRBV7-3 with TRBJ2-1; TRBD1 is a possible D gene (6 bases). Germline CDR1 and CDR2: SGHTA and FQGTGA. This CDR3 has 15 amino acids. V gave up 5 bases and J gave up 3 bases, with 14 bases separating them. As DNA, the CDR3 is TGTGCCAGCAGCCACAGGGAAACTGGCTACAATGAGCAGTTCTTC. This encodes CASSHRETGYNEQFF.

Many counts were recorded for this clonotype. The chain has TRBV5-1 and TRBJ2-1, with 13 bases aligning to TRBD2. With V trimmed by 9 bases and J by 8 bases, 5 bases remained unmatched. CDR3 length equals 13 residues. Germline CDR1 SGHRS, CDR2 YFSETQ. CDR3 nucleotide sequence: TGCGCCACCACTAGCGGGAGGGCCGATGAGCAGTTCTTC. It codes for CATTSGRADEQFF.